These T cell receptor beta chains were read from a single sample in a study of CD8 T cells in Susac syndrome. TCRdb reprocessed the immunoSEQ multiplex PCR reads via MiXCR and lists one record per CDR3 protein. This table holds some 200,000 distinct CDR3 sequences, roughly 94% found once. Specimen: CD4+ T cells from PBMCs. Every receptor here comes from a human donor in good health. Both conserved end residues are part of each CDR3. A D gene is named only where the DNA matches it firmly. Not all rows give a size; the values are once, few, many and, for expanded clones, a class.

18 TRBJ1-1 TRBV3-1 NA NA TGTGCCAGCAGCTTCCTCCGAGGCCTCGGAAGTATGAACACTGAAGCTTTCTTT CASSFLRGLGSMNTEAFF
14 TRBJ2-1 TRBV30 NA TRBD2 TGTGCCTGGAGTGGACTAGCCCTGTACAATGAGCAGTTCTTC CAWSGLALYNEQFF
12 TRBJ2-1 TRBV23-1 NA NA TGCGCCAGCAGTCAATCGAAGCAGGAGCAGTTCTTC CASSQSKQEQFF
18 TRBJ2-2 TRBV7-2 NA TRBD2 TGTGCCAGCAGCTTAGATGGTAGCGGGAGGGCCAGCACCGGGGAGCTGTTTTTT CASSLDGSGRASTGELFF
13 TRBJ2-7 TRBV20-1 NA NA TGCAGTGTCGAGGCGGAACACTCCTACGAGCAGTACTTC CSVEAEHSYEQYF
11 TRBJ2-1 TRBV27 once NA TGTGCCAGCAGTAAGGGCCCGGAGCAGTTCTTC CASSKGPEQFF
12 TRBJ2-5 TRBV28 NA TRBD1 TGTGCCAGCTCCGGGACAGGGCGGTCCCAGTACTTC CASSGTGRSQYF
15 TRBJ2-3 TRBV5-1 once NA TGCGCCAGCAGCTTAAAGGACGGGGGTACAGATACGCAGTATTTT CASSLKDGGTDTQYF
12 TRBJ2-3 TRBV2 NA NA TGTGCCAGCAGCAAGAGGCTAGATACGCAGTATTTT CASSKRLDTQYF
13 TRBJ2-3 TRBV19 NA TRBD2 TGTGCCAGTAGTGATGGCGGGAGGATTCCGCAGTATTTT CASSDGGRIPQYF
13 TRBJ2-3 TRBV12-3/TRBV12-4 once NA TGTGCCAGCAGTTTAGCCGCCGGAGATACGCAGTATTTT CASSLAAGDTQYF
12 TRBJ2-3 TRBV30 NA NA TGTGCCGGAACGAGCGTTACAGATACGCAGTATTTT CAGTSVTDTQYF
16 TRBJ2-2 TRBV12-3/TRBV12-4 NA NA TGTGCCAGCAGTTTATATCGAGGGAAGAACACCGGGGAGCTGTTTTTT CASSLYRGKNTGELFF
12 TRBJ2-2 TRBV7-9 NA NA TGTGCCAGCAGCTTGAGGACCGGGGAGCTGTTTTTT CASSLRTGELFF
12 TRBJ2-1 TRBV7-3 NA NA TGTGCCAGCAGCTTGGTTAGGGAAGAGCAGTTCTTC CASSLVREEQFF
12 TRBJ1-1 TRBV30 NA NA TGTGCCTGGAGCCGGCCCCACGCTGAAGCTTTCTTT CAWSRPHAEAFF
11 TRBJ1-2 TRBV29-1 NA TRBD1 TGCAGCGTGGGACAGGGGGATGGCTACACCTTC CSVGQGDGYTF
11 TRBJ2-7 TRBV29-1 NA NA TGCAGCGTCGTGACTGGCGCCGAGCAGTACTTC CSVVTGAEQYF
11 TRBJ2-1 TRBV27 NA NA TGTGCCAGCAGGGGGGGAAATGAGCAGTTCTTC CASRGGNEQFF
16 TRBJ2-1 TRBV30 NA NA TGTGCCTGGAGCGACAGGACCTGGCCCTCCTACAATGAGCAGTTCTTC CAWSDRTWPSYNEQFF
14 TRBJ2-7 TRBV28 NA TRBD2 TGTGCCAGCAGTGCGGGACTAGCGGGACGGGAGCAGTACTTC CASSAGLAGREQYF
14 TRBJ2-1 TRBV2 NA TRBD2 TGTGCCAGCAGTAGGCGACTAGCGGAGAATGAGCAGTTCTTC CASSRRLAENEQFF
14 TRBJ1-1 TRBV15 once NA TGTGCCACCAGCAGCCGACAGGCTGACGTTGAAGCTTTCTTT CATSSRQADVEAFF
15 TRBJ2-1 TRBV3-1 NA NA TGTGCCAGCAGCCAAGATCTTACTAGAACCAATGAGCAGTTCTTC CASSQDLTRTNEQFF
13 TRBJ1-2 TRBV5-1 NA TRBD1 TGCGCCAGCAGGCAAGCGACAGGGGACGGCTACACCTTC CASRQATGDGYTF
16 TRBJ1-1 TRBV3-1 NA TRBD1 TGTGCCAGCAGCCATATAGCCGGGACAGGGAACACTGAAGCTTTCTTT CASSHIAGTGNTEAFF
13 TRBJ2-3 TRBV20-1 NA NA TGCTGTTTCCGGGATACTAGCACAGATACGCAGTATTTT CCFRDTSTDTQYF
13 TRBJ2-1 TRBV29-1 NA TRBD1 TGCAGCGTGAAGACAGGGGCCTGGAGTGAGCAGTTCTTC CSVKTGAWSEQFF
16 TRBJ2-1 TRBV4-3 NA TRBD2 TGCGCCAGCAGCCAGGTGGGCGGGAGGGGATACAATGAGCAGTTCTTC CASSQVGGRGYNEQFF
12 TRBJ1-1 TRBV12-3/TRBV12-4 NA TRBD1 TGTGCCAGCAGTCCGGGACAGTGGGTAGCTTTCTTT CASSPGQWVAFF
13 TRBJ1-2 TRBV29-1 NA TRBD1 TGCAGCGCCGCGGTGAACAGGGGGCGAGGCTACACCTTC CSAAVNRGRGYTF
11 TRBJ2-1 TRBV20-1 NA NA TGCAGTGCCAGCCGCCAGAATGAGCAGTTCTTC CSASRQNEQFF
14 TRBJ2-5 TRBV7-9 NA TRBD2 TGTGCCAGCAGCTTAGCGCGGGAGGAGGAGACCCAGTACTTC CASSLAREEETQYF
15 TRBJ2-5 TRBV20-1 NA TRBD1 TGCAGTGCTAGCTCGGGACAGGGCCCCTCTGGGACCCAGTACTTC CSASSGQGPSGTQYF
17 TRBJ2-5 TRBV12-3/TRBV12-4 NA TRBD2 TGTGCCAGCAGCTTGGGGACTAGCGGGAGGGCGGACGAGACCCAGTACTTC CASSLGTSGRADETQYF
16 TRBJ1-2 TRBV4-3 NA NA TGCGCCAGCAGCCAAGAGGGCTCACTGAGGGCCTATGGCTACACCTTC CASSQEGSLRAYGYTF
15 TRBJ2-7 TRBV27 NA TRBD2 TGTGCCAGCGCGACCGGGACTAGGGTTCCTTACGAGCAGTACTTC CASATGTRVPYEQYF
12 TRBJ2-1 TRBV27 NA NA TGTGCCAGCAGCAGACCGCCCAATGAGCAGTTCTTC CASSRPPNEQFF
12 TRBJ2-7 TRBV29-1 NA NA TGCAGCCCGACGGACGGAGGCTACGAGCAGTACTTC CSPTDGGYEQYF
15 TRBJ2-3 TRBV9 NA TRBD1 TGTGCCAGCAGCGGACAGGGAATTAGCACAGATACGCAGTATTTT CASSGQGISTDTQYF
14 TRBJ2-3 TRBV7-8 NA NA TGTGCCAGCAGCTTAACGGGAGCCAGAGATACGCAGTATTTT CASSLTGARDTQYF
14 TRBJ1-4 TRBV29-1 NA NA TGCAGCGTTGAAGGGGGCCGGGGTAGTGAAAAACTGTTTTTT CSVEGGRGSEKLFF
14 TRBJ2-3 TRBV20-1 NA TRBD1 TGCAGTGCTAGCTCGACAGGGTTGACAGATACGCAGTATTTT CSASSTGLTDTQYF
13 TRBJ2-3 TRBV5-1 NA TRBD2 TGCGCCAGCTCTAGCGGGAGTCTAGATACGCAGTATTTT CASSSGSLDTQYF
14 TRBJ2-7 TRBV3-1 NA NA TGTGCCAGCAGCAGTACTAGTGGAGCCTACGAGCAGTACTTC CASSSTSGAYEQYF
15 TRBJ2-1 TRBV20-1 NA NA TGCAGTGCTCAGAGATGGAGCGGAGCCTACAATGAGCAGTTCTTC CSAQRWSGAYNEQFF
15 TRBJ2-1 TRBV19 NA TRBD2 TGTGCCAGTAGTGGGGTAGCGGGAGGTTGGAATGAGCAGTTCTTC CASSGVAGGWNEQFF
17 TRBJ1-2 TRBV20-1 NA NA TGCAGTGCTAGAGACCAACAGGGAAGTCTTCCTGGGTATGGCTACACCTTC CSARDQQGSLPGYGYTF
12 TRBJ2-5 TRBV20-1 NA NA TGCAGTGCAACCGGGCCTCAAGAGACCCAGTACTTC CSATGPQETQYF
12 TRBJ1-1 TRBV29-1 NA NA TGCAGCGTTACCAGACAGGACACTGAAGCTTTCTTT CSVTRQDTEAFF
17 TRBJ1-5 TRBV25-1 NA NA TGTGCCAGAAGACCTTGGGACACAGAATATAGCAATCAGCCCCAGCATTTT CARRPWDTEYSNQPQHF
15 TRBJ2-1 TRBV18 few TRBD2 TGTGCCAGCTCACCGACTAGCGGTTCCTACAATGAGCAGTTCTTC CASSPTSGSYNEQFF
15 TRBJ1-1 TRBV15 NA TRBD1 TGTGCCACCAGCACGCGGACAGGGAGGTACACTGAAGCTTTCTTT CATSTRTGRYTEAFF